This T cell receptor beta chain was observed in a study of cytotoxic CD8 clonotypes in ibrutinib-treated CLL. Overall study context: There were roughly 12 relapsed/refractory patients and some 15 treatment-naive patients, and fewer than 18 were IGHV unmutated. Study-level points and caveats: Once treatment began, public clonotypes, which were uncommon, contracted or stayed stable.

Turning to this clone: As yet, its antigen is unknown.

The method was immunoSEQ multiplex PCR; TCRdb's version includes in-frame clones alone and lacks a portion of them. Here the sample spans a few hundred thousand clones, 80% being singletons. Genomic DNA in a quantity of about 2 micrograms was derived from cryopreserved PBMCs for TCR beta libraries. This material consisted of PBMCs, taken before ibrutinib treatment. The sequence was collected from a human donor with chronic lymphocytic leukemia.

In DNA, the CDR3 is TGTGCCAGCAGCGCCTTTAGTGGTAGCGCAGATACGCAGTATTTT. Translating it yields CASSAFSGSADTQYF. The V and J genes are TRBV7-6 and TRBJ2-3; TRBD2 might be the D (5 bases). The V and J ends lost 5 bases and 4 bases respectively, with 16 bases between them. The germline gives CDR1 SGHVS, CDR2 FNYEAQ. The CDR3 consists of 15 residues. Together with reference TRBV7-6 and TRBJ2-3, the CDR3 gives the full variable domain: GAGVSQSPRYKVTKRGQDVALRCDPISGHVSLYWYRQALGQGPEFLTYFNYEAQQDKSGLPNDRFSAERPEGSISTLTIQRTEQRDSAMYRCASSAFSGSADTQYFGPGTRLTVL.